This TCR beta chain was recorded in a study of T cells in Graves' hyperthyroidism and ophthalmopathy. Absent ophthalmopathy progression within 18 months defined stable Graves' hyperthyroidism. Using about 10 ml of fresh peripheral blood, PBMCs were prepared. There are many counts of this clonotype. Its antigen is unidentified. The V gene's germline CDR1 is MDHEN and CDR2 SYDVKM. V trimming: 5 bases; J trimming: 9 bases; junction bases outside the gene matches: 11. This CDR3 has 16 amino acids. There were TCR beta CDR3 regions amplified from RNA transcripts. When the TCR CDR3 underwent first-round RT-PCR, the HTBI primer set was used. TCRdb re-called the multiplex PCR reads with MiXCR, one entry per CDR3 protein. In the table there are around 690,000 distinct CDR3 sequences, roughly 17% of which are singletons. Notes on the study in general: The model made its ophthalmopathy prediction, and onset followed a median around six months later. From stable hyperthyroidism, ophthalmopathy was set apart by a 13 V-J model.

This TCR was recovered from a man aged 50 or older with Graves' hyperthyroidism. The genes are TRBV28 and TRBJ1-6, with TRBD1 matching 9 bases. Sequencing used blood. DNA for the CDR3: TGTGCCAGCAGTCCGCTCGGGACAGGGTTCGGTTCACCCCTCCACTTT. This codes for CASSPLGTGFGSPLHF.